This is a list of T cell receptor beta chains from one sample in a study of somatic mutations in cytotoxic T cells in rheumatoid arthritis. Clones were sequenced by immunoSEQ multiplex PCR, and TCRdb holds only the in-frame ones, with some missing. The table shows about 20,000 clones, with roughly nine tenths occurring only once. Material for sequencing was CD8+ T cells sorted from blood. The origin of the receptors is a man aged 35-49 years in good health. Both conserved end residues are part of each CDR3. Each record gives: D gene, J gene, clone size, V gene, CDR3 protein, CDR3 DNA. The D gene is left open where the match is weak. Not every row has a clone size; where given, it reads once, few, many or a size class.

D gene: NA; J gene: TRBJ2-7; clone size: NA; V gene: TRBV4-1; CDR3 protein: CASSQVTGSSYEQYF; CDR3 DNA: TGCGCCAGCAGCCAAGTAACAGGGAGCTCCTACGAGCAGTACTTC
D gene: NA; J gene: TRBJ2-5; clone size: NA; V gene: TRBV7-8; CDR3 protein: CASSEGRAETQYF; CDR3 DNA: TGTGCCAGCAGCGAGGGAAGGGCGGAGACCCAGTACTTC
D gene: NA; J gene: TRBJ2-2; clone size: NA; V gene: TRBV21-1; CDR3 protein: CASSKARGKWGLGTGELFF; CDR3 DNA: NA
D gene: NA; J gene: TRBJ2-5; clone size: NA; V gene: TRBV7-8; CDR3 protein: CASSLEGDETQYF; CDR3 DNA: TGTGCCAGCAGCTTAGAAGGGGACGAGACCCAGTACTTC
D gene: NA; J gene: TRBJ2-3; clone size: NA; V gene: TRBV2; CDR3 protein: CASSEPDTDTQYF; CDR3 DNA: TGTGCCAGCAGTGAGCCGGATACAGATACGCAGTATTTT
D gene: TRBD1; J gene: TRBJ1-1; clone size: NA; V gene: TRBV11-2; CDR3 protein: CASSSTGETEAFF; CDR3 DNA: TGTGCCAGCAGCTCCACAGGGGAAACTGAAGCTTTCTTT
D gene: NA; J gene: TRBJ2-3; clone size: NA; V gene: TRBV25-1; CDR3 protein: CASSELGSDTQYF; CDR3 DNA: TGTGCCAGCAGTGAATTGGGGTCAGATACGCAGTATTTT
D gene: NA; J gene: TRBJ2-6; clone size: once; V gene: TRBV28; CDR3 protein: CASSPLRVVGANVLTF; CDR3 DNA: TGTGCCAGCAGTCCCCTGAGGGTAGTAGGGGCCAACGTCCTGACTTTC
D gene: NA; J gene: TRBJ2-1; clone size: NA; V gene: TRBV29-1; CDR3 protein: CSVEDPWGNEQFF; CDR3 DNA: TGCAGCGTTGAAGACCCCTGGGGCAATGAGCAGTTCTTC
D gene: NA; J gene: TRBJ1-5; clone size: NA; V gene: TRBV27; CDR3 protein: CASSSAGGDQPQHF; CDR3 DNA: TGTGCCAGCAGTTCCGCAGGTGGGGATCAGCCCCAGCATTTT
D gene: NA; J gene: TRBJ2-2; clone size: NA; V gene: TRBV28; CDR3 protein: CASTPRDRPNTGELFF; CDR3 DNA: TGTGCCAGCACCCCGCGGGACCGACCTAACACCGGGGAGCTGTTTTTT
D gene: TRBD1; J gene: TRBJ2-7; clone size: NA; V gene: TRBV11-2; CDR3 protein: CASSTEPGTGFEQYF; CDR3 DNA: TGTGCCAGCAGTACAGAACCCGGGACAGGATTCGAGCAGTACTTC
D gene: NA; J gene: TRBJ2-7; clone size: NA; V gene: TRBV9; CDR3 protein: CASSGEPSYEQYF; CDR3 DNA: TGTGCCAGCAGCGGTGAACCATCCTACGAGCAGTACTTC
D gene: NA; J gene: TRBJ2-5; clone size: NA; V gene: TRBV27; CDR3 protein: CASSLRRDLQETQYF; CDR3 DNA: TGTGCCAGCAGTTTAAGGCGGGACCTTCAAGAGACCCAGTACTTC
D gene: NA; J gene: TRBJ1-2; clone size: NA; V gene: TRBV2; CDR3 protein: CASRGATNGYTF; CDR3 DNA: TGTGCCAGCAGGGGGGCCACCAATGGCTACACCTTC
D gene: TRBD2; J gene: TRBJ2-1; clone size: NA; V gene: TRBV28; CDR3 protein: CASSFLLAGVSGQFF; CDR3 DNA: TGTGCCAGCAGTTTTTTACTAGCGGGAGTTTCTGGGCAGTTCTTC
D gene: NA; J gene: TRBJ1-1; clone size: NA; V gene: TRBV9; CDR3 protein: CASSVEGEDTEAFF; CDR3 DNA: TGTGCCAGCAGCGTAGAAGGGGAGGACACTGAAGCTTTCTTT
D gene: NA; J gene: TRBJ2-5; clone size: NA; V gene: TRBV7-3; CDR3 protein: CASSPPGQQETQYF; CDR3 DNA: TGTGCCAGCAGCCCCCCGGGGCAGCAAGAGACCCAGTACTTC
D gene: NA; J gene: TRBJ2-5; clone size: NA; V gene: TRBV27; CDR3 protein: CASSLSRVGETQYF; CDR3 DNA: TGTGCCAGCAGTTTATCACGGGTTGGAGAGACCCAGTACTTC
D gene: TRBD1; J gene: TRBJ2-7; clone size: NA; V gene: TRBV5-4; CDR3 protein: CASSLGGQVYEQYF; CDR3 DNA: TGTGCCAGCAGCTTGGGGGGACAGGTCTACGAGCAGTACTTC
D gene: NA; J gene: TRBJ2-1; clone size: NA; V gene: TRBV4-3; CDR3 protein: CASSQGLVDEQFF; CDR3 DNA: TGCGCCAGCAGCCAAGGGCTAGTGGATGAGCAGTTCTTC
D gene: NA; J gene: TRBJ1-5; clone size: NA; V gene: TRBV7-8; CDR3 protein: CASSHGGTYQPQHF; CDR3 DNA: TGTGCCAGCAGCCATGGGGGTACCTATCAGCCCCAGCATTTT
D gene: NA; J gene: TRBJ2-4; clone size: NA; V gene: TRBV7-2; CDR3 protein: CASSLPAKNIQYF; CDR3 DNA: TGTGCCAGCAGCCTCCCTGCCAAAAACATTCAGTACTTC
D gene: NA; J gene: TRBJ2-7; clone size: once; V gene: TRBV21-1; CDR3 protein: CASSNPSADEQYF; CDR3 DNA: TGTGCCAGCAGCAACCCCTCGGCTGACGAGCAGTACTTC
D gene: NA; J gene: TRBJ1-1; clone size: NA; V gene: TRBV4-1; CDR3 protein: CASSQLESLGTEAFF; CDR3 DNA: TGCGCCAGCAGCCAGTTAGAATCCTTAGGCACTGAAGCTTTCTTT
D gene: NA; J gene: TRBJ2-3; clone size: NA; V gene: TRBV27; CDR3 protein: CASSLLGARGSNTDTQYF; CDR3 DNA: TGTGCCAGCAGTTTACTGGGGGCGAGGGGGTCGAACACAGATACGCAGTATTTT
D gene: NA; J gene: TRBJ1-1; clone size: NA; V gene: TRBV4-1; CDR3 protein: CASSQDFPLNTEAFF; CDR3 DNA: TGCGCCAGCAGCCAAGATTTTCCCCTGAACACTGAAGCTTTCTTT
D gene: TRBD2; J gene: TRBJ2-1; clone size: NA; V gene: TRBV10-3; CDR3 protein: CAVMGGAGGSYNEQFF; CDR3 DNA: TGTGCCGTCATGGGCGGAGCGGGAGGGTCCTACAATGAGCAGTTCTTC
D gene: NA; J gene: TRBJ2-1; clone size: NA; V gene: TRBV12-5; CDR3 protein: CASGLNRVSYNEQFF; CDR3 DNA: TGTGCTAGTGGTCTGAACAGGGTCTCCTACAATGAGCAGTTCTTC
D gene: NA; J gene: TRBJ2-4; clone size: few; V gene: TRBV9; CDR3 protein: CASSVGSKGIQYF; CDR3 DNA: TGTGCCAGCAGCGTAGGCTCAAAAGGCATTCAGTACTTC
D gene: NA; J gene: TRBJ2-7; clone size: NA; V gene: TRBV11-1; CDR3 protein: CVGAGVAHEQYF; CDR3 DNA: TGTGTGGGGGCGGGCGTTGCCCACGAGCAGTACTTC
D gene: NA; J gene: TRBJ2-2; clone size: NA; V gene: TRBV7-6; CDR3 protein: CASSAGEGVNTGELFF; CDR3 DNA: TGTGCCAGCAGCGCAGGGGAGGGCGTAAACACCGGGGAGCTGTTTTTT
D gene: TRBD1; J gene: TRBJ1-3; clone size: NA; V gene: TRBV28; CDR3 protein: CASSLTGLPSGNTIYF; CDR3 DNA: TGTGCCAGCAGTCTGACAGGGTTACCCTCTGGAAACACCATATATTTT
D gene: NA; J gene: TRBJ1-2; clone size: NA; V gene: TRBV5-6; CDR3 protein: CASSLGEPLGYTF; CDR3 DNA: TGTGCCAGCAGCTTAGGGGAACCTCTTGGCTACACCTTC
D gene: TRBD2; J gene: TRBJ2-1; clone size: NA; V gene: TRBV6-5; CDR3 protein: CASSLAVDYNEQFF; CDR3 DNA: TGTGCCAGCAGTCTAGCGGTTGACTACAATGAGCAGTTCTTC
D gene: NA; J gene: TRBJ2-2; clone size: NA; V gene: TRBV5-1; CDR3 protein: CASSFSAGSETGELFF; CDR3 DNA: TGCGCCAGCAGCTTCAGCGCAGGGTCGGAGACCGGGGAGCTGTTTTTT
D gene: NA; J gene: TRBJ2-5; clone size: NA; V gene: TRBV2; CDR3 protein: CASIEGETQYF; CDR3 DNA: TGTGCCAGCATAGAAGGGGAGACCCAGTACTTC
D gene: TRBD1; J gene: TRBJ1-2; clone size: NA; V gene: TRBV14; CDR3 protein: CASSQERTGIYGYTF; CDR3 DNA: TGTGCCAGCAGCCAAGAGAGGACAGGGATTTATGGCTACACCTTC
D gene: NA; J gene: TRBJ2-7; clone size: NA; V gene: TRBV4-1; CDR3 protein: CASSQRPIVSSEQYF; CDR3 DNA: TGCGCCAGCAGCCAAAGACCGATTGTAAGCTCCGAGCAGTACTTC
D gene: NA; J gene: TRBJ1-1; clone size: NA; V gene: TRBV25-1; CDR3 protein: CASGATEVNTEAFF; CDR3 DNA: TGTGCCAGCGGGGCGACAGAGGTGAACACTGAAGCTTTCTTT
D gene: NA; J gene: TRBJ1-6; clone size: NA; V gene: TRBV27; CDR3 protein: CASRRVSSYNSPLHF; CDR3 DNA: TGTGCCAGCAGGAGGGTTAGCTCCTATAATTCACCCCTCCACTTT
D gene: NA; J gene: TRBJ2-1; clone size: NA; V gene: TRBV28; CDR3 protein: CASSLNKGDEQFF; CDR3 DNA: TGTGCCAGCAGTTTAAACAAGGGGGATGAGCAGTTCTTC
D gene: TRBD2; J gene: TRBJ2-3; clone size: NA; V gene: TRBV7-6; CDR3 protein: CASSSSGRSDTQYF; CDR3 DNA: TGTGCCAGCAGCTCTAGCGGGCGGTCAGATACGCAGTATTTT
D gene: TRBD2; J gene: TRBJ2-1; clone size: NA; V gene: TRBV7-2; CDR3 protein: CASSLIGRESSYNEQFF; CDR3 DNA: TGTGCCAGCAGCTTAATAGGGCGGGAGAGCTCCTACAATGAGCAGTTCTTC
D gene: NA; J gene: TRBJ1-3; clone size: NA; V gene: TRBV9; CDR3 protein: CASSGLVAGNTIYF; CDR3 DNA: TGTGCCAGCAGCGGACTTGTGGCTGGAAACACCATATATTTT
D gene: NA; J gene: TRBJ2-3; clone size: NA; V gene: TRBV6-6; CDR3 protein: CASTWTAESTDTQYF; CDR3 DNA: TGTGCCAGCACCTGGACGGCGGAGAGCACAGATACGCAGTATTTT
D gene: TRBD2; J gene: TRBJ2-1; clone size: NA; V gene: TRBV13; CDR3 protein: CASSLEREWNEQFF; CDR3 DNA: TGTGCCAGCAGCTTAGAGCGGGAGTGGAATGAGCAGTTCTTC
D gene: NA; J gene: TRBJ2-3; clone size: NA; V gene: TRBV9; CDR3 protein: CASSVESHRTDTQYF; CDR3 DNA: TGTGCCAGCAGCGTGGAGTCCCACCGCACAGATACGCAGTATTTT
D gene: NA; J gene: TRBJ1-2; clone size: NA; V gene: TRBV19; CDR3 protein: CASTSTAGFYGYTF; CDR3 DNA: TGTGCCAGTACCTCAACGGCAGGGTTCTATGGCTACACCTTC
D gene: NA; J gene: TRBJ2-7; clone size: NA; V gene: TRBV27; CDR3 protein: CASSLGPTGYEQYF; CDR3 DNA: TGTGCCAGCAGTTTGGGCCCCACCGGGTACGAGCAGTACTTC
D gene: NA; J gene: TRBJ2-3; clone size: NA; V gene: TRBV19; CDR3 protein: CASRHERDTQYF; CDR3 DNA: TGTGCCAGTAGGCATGAGCGGGATACGCAGTATTTT
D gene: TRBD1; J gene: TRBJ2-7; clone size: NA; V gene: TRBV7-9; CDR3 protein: CASSDGQAYEQYF; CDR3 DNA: TGTGCCAGCAGCGACGGACAGGCCTACGAGCAGTACTTC
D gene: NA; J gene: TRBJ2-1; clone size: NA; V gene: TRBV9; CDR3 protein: CASSVVGVGIGEQFF; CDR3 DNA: TGTGCCAGCAGCGTAGTTGGAGTGGGCATCGGTGAGCAGTTCTTC
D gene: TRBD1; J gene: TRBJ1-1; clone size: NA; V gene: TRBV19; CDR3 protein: CASSFAGGGTEAFF; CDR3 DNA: TGTGCCAGTAGTTTCGCAGGGGGAGGCACTGAAGCTTTCTTT
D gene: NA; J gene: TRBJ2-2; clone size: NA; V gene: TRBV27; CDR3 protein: CASSLLGGELFF; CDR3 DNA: TGTGCCAGCAGTTTATTGGGCGGGGAGCTGTTTTTT
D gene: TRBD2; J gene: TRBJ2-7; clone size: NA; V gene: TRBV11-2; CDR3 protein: CASSFGTSGTYEQYF; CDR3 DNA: TGTGCCAGCAGCTTTGGGACTAGCGGGACCTACGAGCAGTACTTC
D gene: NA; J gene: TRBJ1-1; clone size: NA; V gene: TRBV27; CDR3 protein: CASSTGTITEAFF; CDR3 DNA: TGTGCCAGCAGCACAGGGACGATCACTGAAGCTTTCTTT